This entry describes one TCR beta chain. The record originates from a study of memory CD4+ T cells and cytomegalovirus serostatus. The sort gate was single viable CD3+CD4+CD8-CD45RO+ cells for memory CD4+ T cells. Generated by immunoSEQ multiplex PCR, the TCRdb table keeps only in-frame clones and is missing some. Found here are about 92,000 clones, 80% of them singletons; the top ten hold less than 4.5%. V was pared by 4 bases and J by 4 bases, with 7 bases between. This CDR3 is 12 amino acids long. Germline V lookup: CDR1 MDHEN, CDR2 SYDVKM. This TCR was recovered from an adult in good health and CMV-seropositive. The chain combines TRBV28 with TRBJ1-2; no firm D call. The sequencing sample was made of memory CD4+ T cells from blood. The CDR3 bases are TGTGCCAGCAGTTCGGCGGGCTATGGCTACACCTTC. Amino acids: CASSSAGYGYTF.